One sample yielded the 25 T cell receptor beta chains listed below, sequenced in a study of cytomegalovirus exposure and HLA in healthy donors. It was with 60 Vbeta and 13 Jbeta primers that the PCR ran. Assay used: immunoSEQ multiplex PCR; TCRdb lists only in-frame clones, some missing. This repertoire shows about 18,000 clones, roughly 75% found once; its top ten account for 3.7%. Sequenced input: PBMCs. Every receptor here comes from a man aged 18 to 35 in good health and CMV-seronegative.

This clone came up a few times. In DNA form, the CDR3 reads TGCAGCGGCGCAGAGGACACTGAAGCTTTCTTT. Protein: CSGAEDTEAFF. The chain carries TRBV29-1 and TRBJ1-1; D not resolved. Trimming took 7 bases from V and 3 from J, leaving 9 bases between them. CDR3 size: 11 residues. Germline loops: CDR1 SQVTM, CDR2 ANQGSEA.

V gene TRBV7-3 combines with J gene TRBJ2-7; 8 positions agree with TRBD2. CDR1 is SGHTA, CDR2 FQGTGA, per germline. The trim removed 2 bases at V and 2 bases at J, leaving 2 bases unmatched. CDR3 length: 14 residues. CDR3 DNA: TGTGCCAGCAGCTTAGCGGGGGGACCCTACGAGCAGTACTTC. Translating it yields CASSLAGGPYEQYF.

The rearrangement links TRBV6-9 to TRBJ1-5; 10 nucleotides match TRBD1. The CDR3 has 15 residues. CDR1 is MNHGY and CDR2 is SVAAGI in the germline V gene. With 7 bases clipped from V and 7 bases from J, the junction kept 10 bases outside the gene matches. CDR3 residues: CASIGTGDQHQPQHF. The CDR3 bases are TGTGCCAGCATAGGGACAGGGGATCAACACCAGCCCCAGCATTTT.

This clone was seen only a few times. The genes are TRBV9 and TRBJ1-2, with 7 bases that match TRBD1. Unmatched junction bases numbered 3, after V lost 3 bases and J lost 4 bases. Germline CDR1 is SGDLS and CDR2 is YYNGEE. The CDR3 runs to 13 residues. The CDR3 coding sequence is TGTGCCAGCAGCGGGGGACAGACCTATGGCTACACCTTC. Translating it yields CASSGGQTYGYTF. Looking up the rest from reference TRBV9 and TRBJ1-2 gives the full variable domain: DSGVTQTPKHLITATGQRVTLRCSPRSGDLSVYWYQQSLDQGLQFLIQYYNGEERAKGNILERFSAQQFPDLHSELNLSSLELGDSALYFCASSGGQTYGYTFGSGTRLTVV.

This rearrangement joins TRBV30 to TRBJ1-4; D is perhaps TRBD1 (6 bases). This CDR3 has 17 amino acids. With 3 bases removed from V and 0 bases from J, the gap between germline ends came to 17 bases. Germline CDR1 and CDR2: GTSNPN and SVGIG (reference sequence). The CDR3 loop reads CAWRDHGGPATNEKLFF. The CDR3 DNA reads TGTGCCTGGAGGGACCACGGGGGGCCTGCAACTAATGAAAAACTGTTTTTT.

The CDR3 DNA is TGTGCCAGCAGCCAACAAACGGGACAGGGCCAAGAGACCCAGTACTTC. It codes for CASSQQTGQGQETQYF. This chain joins TRBV7-8 and TRBJ2-5, with 9 bases fitting TRBD1. V was clipped by 5 bases and J by 1 base; unmatched bases: 8. From germline, CDR1 is SGHVS and CDR2 FQNEAQ. The CDR3 spans 16 residues.

The rearrangement uses TRBV7-9 and TRBJ2-7; 10 bases align to TRBD1. The CDR3 is 16 residues long. Germline trimming cut 3 bases from V and 10 bases from J; bases unmatched to any gene: 15. Per the germline V gene, CDR1 is SEHNR and CDR2 is FQNEAQ (reference sequence). As DNA, the CDR3 is TGTGCCAGCAGCTTCCACAGGGGACAGGGGACACCTGTTCAGTACTTC. Amino acid sequence: CASSFHRGQGTPVQYF.

This clone was picked up one time. V and J are TRBV2 and TRBJ1-2; D ambiguous. Germline V gives CDR1 SNHLY, CDR2 FYNNEI. V was cut by 7 bases and J by 2 bases, with 17 bases left in between. The CDR3 consists of 15 residues. The CDR3 bases are TGTGCCAGCACGATTCGGGGAGACACCAACTATGGCTACACCTTC. Translating gives CASTIRGDTNYGYTF.

V is TRBV6-1 and J is TRBJ1-2; 7 nucleotides align to TRBD1. There are 13 residues in the CDR3. With 6 bases clipped from V and 6 bases from J, the junction kept 7 bases outside the gene matches. Germline V gives CDR1 MNHNS, CDR2 SASEGT. CDR3 residues: CASRPTGDHGYTF. CDR3 nucleotide sequence: TGTGCCAGCAGGCCCACAGGGGACCATGGCTACACCTTC.

The chain is built from TRBV7-9 and TRBJ1-5; 9 positions agree with TRBD1. CDR3 length equals 12 residues. Germline V gives CDR1 SEHNR, CDR2 FQNEAQ (reference sequence). J gave up 9 bases and V 5 bases, and 2 bases lay outside the gene matches. CDR3 region: CASSQDRGPQHF. CDR3 in DNA: TGTGCCAGCAGCCAGGACAGGGGGCCCCAGCATTTT. The variable domain in full, completed from reference TRBV7-9 and TRBJ1-5, reads DTGVSQNPRHKITKRGQNVTFRCDPISEHNRLYWYRQTLGQGPEFLTYFQNEAQLEKSRLLSDRFSAERPKGSFSTLEIQRTEQGDSAMYLCASSQDRGPQHFGDGTRLSIL.

This chain links TRBV30 with TRBJ1-4; D is ambiguous. V lost 0 bases, J lost 2 bases, and 13 bases lay in between. CDR1 is GTSNPN, CDR2 SVGIG, per germline (reference sequence). This CDR3 comprises 16 residues. The CDR3 nucleotides are TGTGCCTGGAGTGTATCTGGGCGTTCGACTAATGAAAAACTGTTTTTT. Translation: CAWSVSGRSTNEKLFF.

This chain connects TRBV4-1 to TRBJ1-6; D call uncertain. Looked up from germline, CDR1 is MGHRA and CDR2 is YSYEKL. CDR3 length: 14 amino acids. V lost 4 bases and J 7 bases, leaving 11 bases between the germline ends. The CDR3 spells CASSLRLSNSPLHF. The CDR3 DNA is TGCGCCAGCAGCCTCCGACTGAGCAATTCACCCCTCCACTTT.

This chain joins TRBV29-1 and TRBJ1-5; D is uncertain. The V end was cut by 8 bases, the J end by 2 bases, with 10 bases between. The CDR3 consists of 12 residues. Germline CDR1 SQVTM, CDR2 ANQGSEA. The CDR3 region is CSPRGGNQPQHF. CDR3 nucleotides: TGCAGCCCACGGGGTGGCAATCAGCCCCAGCATTTT.

The chain employs TRBV30 and TRBJ1-2, with TRBD1 matching over 7 bases. The CDR3 runs to 13 residues. Germline values: CDR1 GTSNPN, CDR2 SVGIG (reference sequence). V lost 4 bases, J lost 5 bases, and 7 bases stayed unmatched. CDR3 in amino acids: CAWKRGQKYGYTF. For the CDR3, the DNA is TGTGCCTGGAAAAGGGGGCAAAAATATGGCTACACCTTC.

As to this clone: The junction does not match germline at one end; this may be a read error. The chain employs TRBV7-7 and TRBJ2-7; 10 nucleotides match TRBD1. Germline values: CDR1 SSHAT, CDR2 FNYEAQ (reference sequence). The CDR3 covers 13 residues. CDR3 protein: CASSLGDRGEQYF. For the CDR3, the DNA is TGTGCTAGCAGCTTAGGGGACAGGGGCGAGCAGTACTTC.

The chain is built from TRBV29-1 and TRBJ2-7, with 9 bases identical to TRBD2. After removal of 4 bases from V and 5 bases from J, the junction contained 12 bases not matched to a gene. The germline gives CDR1 SQVTM, CDR2 ANQGSEA. CDR3 length: 15 amino acids. The chain's CDR3 is CSVALGTSPGNEQYF. DNA of the CDR3: TGCAGCGTTGCATTGGGGACTAGCCCTGGGAACGAGCAGTACTTC.

This clone was seen a handful of times. The CDR3 loop reads CASSGLVTIGYTF. The CDR3 DNA follows: TGTGCCAGCAGCGGCCTAGTAACTATCGGCTACACCTTC. V is TRBV28 and J is TRBJ1-2; D gene uncertain. There are 13 residues in the CDR3. V was cut by 6 bases and J by 8 bases, with 16 bases left in between. The germline gives CDR1 MDHEN, CDR2 SYDVKM.

This chain connects TRBV6-1 to TRBJ1-5; D remains ambiguous. V gave up 2 bases and J gave up 9 bases, with 17 bases separating them. Germline CDR1 is MNHNS and CDR2 is SASEGT. This CDR3 has 15 amino acids. CDR3 sequence reads: CASSEYVANPRPQHF. Written as DNA, the CDR3 is TGTGCCAGCAGTGAATACGTGGCCAACCCCCGGCCCCAGCATTTT.

This rearrangement joins TRBV6-4 to TRBJ1-1; tentative D call: TRBD1 (5 bases). Germline CDR1 and CDR2: MRHNA and SNTAGT. Deletions cut 6 bases from V and 1 base from J, with 12 bases between. The CDR3 is 14 residues long. CDR3: CASSASGANTEAFF. The CDR3, as DNA: TGTGCCAGCAGCGCTAGCGGGGCGAACACTGAAGCTTTCTTT.

This clone came up once. The chain joins TRBV30 to TRBJ1-1, with D possibly TRBD1 on 6 matching bases. Germline V gene lookup returns CDR1 GTSNPN and CDR2 SVGIG (reference sequence). This CDR3 is built from 14 residues. V gave up 4 bases and J gave up 0 bases, with 12 bases separating them. Here the CDR3 DNA reads TGTGCCTGGACTTCGGGGGGCCTGAACACTGAAGCTTTCTTT. As protein: CAWTSGGLNTEAFF.

This clone is a singleton in its sample. The chain has TRBV4-1 and TRBJ2-2; D may be TRBD2 (6 bases). The CDR3 is made up of 18 amino acids. The V end lost 0 bases, the J end lost 4 bases, and 18 bases lay between the germline ends. Germline CDR1 MGHRA, CDR2 YSYEKL. The CDR3 DNA follows: TGCGCCAGCAGCCAAGATCCCCGATCTGCGGGACGCACCGGGGAGCTGTTTTTT. Translated, it gives CASSQDPRSAGRTGELFF.

V usage is TRBV5-6 and J usage is TRBJ2-1; D not resolved. From germline, CDR1 is SGHDT and CDR2 YYEEEE. Trimming shortened V by 1 base and J by 7 bases, and 3 bases separated the two germline ends. The CDR3 has 11 amino acids. The CDR3 region has the DNA TGTGCCAGCAGCTTGCTGAATGAGCAGTTCTTC. This codes for CASSLLNEQFF.

This clone was seen once. J is TRBJ2-5 and V is TRBV5-8; no clear D gene. Trimming stripped 6 bases from V and 4 bases from J, with 7 bases between. The length of the CDR3 is 11 residues. Germline CDR1 is SGHTS and CDR2 is YDEGEE. The CDR3 protein is CASTPRETQYF. CDR3 bases: TGTGCCAGCACCCCCCGAGAGACCCAGTACTTC.

This clone came up a few times. The chain links TRBV6-5 to TRBJ2-2; D not resolved. Looked up from germline, CDR1 is MNHEY and CDR2 is SVGAGI. CDR3 length: 15 residues. V was pared by 2 bases and J by 4 bases, with 11 bases between. The CDR3, as DNA: TGTGCCAGCAGTTACCCGACTTTCGGCACCGGGGAGCTGTTTTTT. It yields the protein CASSYPTFGTGELFF.

This clone was counted a few times. The chain links TRBV30 to TRBJ1-3; D is uncertain. Germline CDR1 reads GTSNPN; CDR2 reads SVGIG (reference sequence). The CDR3 has 12 residues. Trimming left V 4 bases short and J 3 bases short, with 7 bases between. CDR3 coding DNA: TGTGCCTGGATCAGCGGTGGAAACACCATATATTTT. Translation: CAWISGGNTIYF.